This T cell receptor (beta chain) was obtained from a study of CD8 T cells in Susac syndrome (dated by TCRdb to the late 2010s). Notes on the research overall: The study used repertoire sequencing to test whether antigen drove CD8+ T cell activation and differentiation in Susac syndrome.

The CDR3, cysteine through phenylalanine, is 13 amino acids long. Solely the CDR3 DNA is kept, with 39 bases framed from the first base. Trimming leaves V shorter by 2 bases and J shorter by 5 bases, with the junction holding 3 bases beyond the gene matches. Worth noting for this clonotype: Its antigen is currently not known. No quality values exist for individual bases; no much larger clone is one base distant.

High-throughput TCR beta sequencing profiled peripheral blood CD8+ and CD4+ T cells from healthy donors, Susac syndrome patients and multiple sclerosis patients. Healthy donors were age- and sex-matched controls. Bulk CD8+ and CD4+ T cells were purified by magnetic negative isolation, while CD8+ TEMRA cells were enriched using FACS. Blood was drawn into EDTA tubes, processed within 24 hours, and PBMCs were isolated by density gradient centrifugation. PBMCs intended for TCR sequencing were cryopreserved in liquid nitrogen and thawed later in a water bath at 37 degrees C. The sorted or isolated CD4+, CD8+ and CD8+ TEMRA cells reached a purity of at least 90%. Findings and caveats that apply to the study as a whole: The TCR sequencing and HLA analysis was acknowledged to have included a relatively small number of individuals.

RNA was extracted using the RNeasy kit, and about 0.5 to 1 ug of the RNA was reverse transcribed with random hexamers. The immunoSEQ multiplex PCR assay, which covers 54 Vbeta and 13 Jbeta segments, was used to amplify TCR beta CDR3 regions. To correct PCR amplification bias, a synthetic template baseline was used for both primer optimization and computational correction. Turning to the authors' computational methods: Reads were assigned to V, D and J genes according to IMGT and analyzed in immunoSEQ Analyzer, with only productive sequences retained. Clonality was computed as one minus Shannon entropy normalized by log2 of the number of productive unique sequences. For each patient and control, public and private clones were evaluated within the 100 most prevalent clones. Clones were defined as Susac-specific if absent from the healthy and MS cohorts, from approximately 1,100 published viral clones and from other ImmuneACCESS disease sequences. TCRdb redid the processing of the public reads, applying fastp at Q25 and MiXCR, and retained in-frame beta chains. CDR3 protein sequences are deduplicated, and each keeps its most common genes and DNA. Clone size and V and J calls follow TCRdb, not the original study. This sample gives 150,000 to 200,000 distinct CDR3 sequences in total; around 94% of them show up just once. The top ten hold around 0.15% of the sample.

This sequence originates from a human donor in good health. In this chain, TRBV12-3 or TRBV12-4 is recombined with TRBJ2-7, with 7 central nucleotides matching TRBD1. The material sequenced was CD4+ T cells from PBMCs. In nucleotide form, the sequence is TGTGCCAGCAGTTTAACTACAGGGGACGAGCAGTACTTC. It encodes CASSLTTGDEQYF.